The 28 T cell receptor beta chains reported below all come from one sample, sequenced in a study of blood T cell repertoires in COVID-19. Produced via immunoSEQ multiplex PCR; TCRdb's table is partial and in-frame only. This sample has a few hundred thousand clones, with about nine tenths found just once. Sequencing was performed on peripheral blood. Receptors originate from a man aged 35-49 years who had recovered from COVID-19.

The J gene is TRBJ1-4, the V gene TRBV9; 9 bases align to TRBD1. This CDR3 region has 16 residues. The V and J ends lost 5 bases and 6 bases, in that order; junction bases with no gene match: 11. Germline values: CDR1 SGDLS, CDR2 YYNGEE. The CDR3 sequence: CASSGQGMVADEKLFF. The CDR3 nucleotides are TGTGCCAGCAGTGGACAGGGGATGGTAGCGGATGAAAAACTGTTTTTT.

The V and J genes are TRBV13 and TRBJ2-3; tentatively, D is TRBD1 (6 bases). The germline V gene has CDR1 PRHDT and CDR2 FYEKMQ (reference sequence). The CDR3 runs to 16 residues. Between the trimmed V and J ends, which lost 7 bases and 0 bases, there was a span of 17 bases. As DNA, the CDR3 is TGTGCCAGCACCCTGCTTAGGGGGTCTAGCACAGATACGCAGTATTTT. Protein product: CASTLLRGSSTDTQYF.

The chain couples TRBV10-3 to TRBJ2-7, with TRBD1 matching over 7 bases. The CDR3 sequence is 14 residues long. Germline loops: CDR1 ENHRY, CDR2 SYGVKD. The V gene end was trimmed by 6 bases and the J gene end by 2 bases; junction bases not matched to a gene: 7. The CDR3 here is CAISPTGSAYEQYF. CDR3 DNA: TGTGCCATCAGCCCGACAGGGTCAGCCTACGAGCAGTACTTC.

This chain connects TRBV3-1 (or the pseudogene TRBV3-2) to TRBJ1-1; D possibly corresponds to TRBD1 (5 bases). Trimming removed 4 bases at V and 5 bases at J, with 11 bases between. Germline CDR1 and CDR2: LGHDT and YNNKEL (reference sequence). The CDR3 totals 13 residues. CDR3: CASSLLGGTEAFF. The CDR3 DNA is TGTGCCAGCAGCCTCCTCGGGGGGACTGAAGCTTTCTTT.

This chain uses TRBV15 with TRBJ2-6; 9 positions agree with TRBD1. Trimming cost V 5 bases and J 0 bases; bases outside gene matches: 11. The CDR3 covers 19 residues. Germline V gene lookup returns CDR1 LNHNV and CDR2 YYDKDF (reference sequence). CDR3 coding DNA: TGTGCCACCAGCCCCCTGAGGGGACAGGGAATCTCTGGGGCCAACGTCCTGACTTTC. Protein product: CATSPLRGQGISGANVLTF.

The J gene is TRBJ2-7, the V gene TRBV7-8; TRBD2 aligns across 8 bases. The trim removed 5 bases at V and 2 bases at J, leaving 5 bases unmatched. Germline V CDR1 and CDR2: SGHVS, FQNEAQ. The CDR3 spans 14 residues. In nucleotides, the CDR3 is TGTGCCAGCAGCGAGAGGACTAGCCCCTACGAGCAGTACTTC. This encodes CASSERTSPYEQYF.

J is TRBJ1-5 and V is TRBV29-1; tentative D call: TRBD1 (6 bases). Trimming stripped 4 bases from V and 5 bases from J, with 12 bases between. The germline V gene has CDR1 SQVTM and CDR2 ANQGSEA. This CDR3 spans 13 amino acids. The CDR3 reads CSVAPGGDQPQHF. The CDR3 region has the DNA TGCAGCGTTGCCCCGGGGGGCGATCAGCCCCAGCATTTT.

In nucleotides, the CDR3 is TGTGCCAGCAGCTTGGGCACGGGCGTAGCGATTAATGAGCAGTTCTTC. Its protein product is CASSLGTGVAINEQFF. J is TRBJ2-1 and V is TRBV5-5; D may be TRBD2 (5 bases). CDR3 length: 16 residues. Trimming cost V 0 bases and J 7 bases, with 17 bases left between them. Germline loops: CDR1 SGHKS, CDR2 YYEKEE (reference sequence).

V is TRBV10-3 and J is TRBJ1-1; 9 bases are a match to TRBD1. Germline CDR1 and CDR2: ENHRY and SYGVKD. CDR3 size: 14 residues. Trimming at V came to 10 bases and at J to 1 base, leaving 7 bases not matched to a gene. The CDR3 protein is CATKAGQGNTEAFF. The CDR3 coding sequence is TGTGCCACCAAGGCGGGACAGGGGAACACTGAAGCTTTCTTT.

The CDR3 bases are TGTGCCAGCAGTGATGGGACTAGCGGAAACCAAGAGACCCAGTACTTC. Protein sequence: CASSDGTSGNQETQYF. The chain is built from TRBV2 and TRBJ2-5; the match to TRBD2 covers 11 bases. Germline V CDR1 and CDR2: SNHLY, FYNNEI. The CDR3 is 16 amino acids. V lost 3 bases to trimming and J lost 0 bases; unmatched junction nucleotides: 3.

The CDR3 is CASREGQTYEQYF. The CDR3 DNA sequence: TGTGCCTCCCGGGAGGGACAGACCTACGAGCAGTACTTC. This sequence joins TRBV10-3 and TRBJ2-7; the D gene is possibly TRBD2 (8 bases). The germline V gene encodes CDR1 ENHRY and CDR2 SYGVKD. This CDR3 region has 13 residues. Trimming removed 11 bases from V and 2 bases from J, with 16 bases in between.

The chain joins TRBV2 to TRBJ1-4; tentative D call: TRBD1 (6 bases). The V and J ends lost 8 bases and 4 bases respectively, with 11 bases between them. CDR1 is SNHLY, CDR2 FYNNEI, per germline. The CDR3 contains 13 residues. The CDR3 spells CASSGDHNEKLFF. The CDR3 DNA follows: TGTGCCAGCTCAGGGGACCATAATGAAAAACTGTTTTTT.

The chain is built from TRBV23-1 and TRBJ1-5, with 7 bases fitting TRBD1. TRBV23-1 is sorted into the ORF group, with uncertain function. The CDR3 is 15 amino acids. V gave up 0 bases and J gave up 7 bases; unmatched junction bases: 6. Here the CDR3 reads CASSQSRGRGQPQHF. The DNA for the CDR3 is TGCGCCAGCAGTCAATCGAGGGGGCGAGGACAGCCCCAGCATTTT.

The rearrangement joins TRBV27 to TRBJ2-3; D remains unclear. Trimming shortened V by 4 bases and J by 4 bases, and 21 bases separated the two germline ends. This CDR3 has 17 residues. Germline loops: CDR1 MNHEY, CDR2 SMNVEV (reference sequence). This chain's CDR3 is CASSSHPRLSGADTQYF. The CDR3, as DNA: TGTGCCAGCAGTTCCCATCCCCGGTTGTCAGGCGCAGATACGCAGTATTTT.

The rearrangement uses TRBV7-9 and TRBJ2-3; TRBD2 is a possible D gene (5 bases). Looked up from germline, CDR1 is SEHNR and CDR2 is FQNEAQ (reference sequence). The ends were cut back, 6 bases at V and 7 bases at J, with 20 bases in the middle. The CDR3 extends over 15 amino acids. The CDR3 protein is CASSSLNQRSNTQYF. The CDR3 nucleotides are TGTGCCAGCAGTTCTCTGAACCAGCGGTCAAATACGCAGTATTTT. The whole variable domain, remainder taken from reference TRBV7-9 and TRBJ2-3, is DTGVSQNPRHKITKRGQNVTFRCDPISEHNRLYWYRQTLGQGPEFLTYFQNEAQLEKSRLLSDRFSAERPKGSFSTLEIQRTEQGDSAMYLCASSSLNQRSNTQYFGPGTRLTVL.

Only a few counts were recorded for this clone. The chain employs TRBV4-1 and TRBJ2-1; D might be TRBD2 (6 bases). V dropped 1 base and J dropped 4 bases, with 8 bases sitting between them. The CDR3 has 14 amino acids. CDR1 and CDR2 (germline): MGHRA, YSYEKL. CDR3 protein: CASSQVGGYNEQFF. The CDR3 DNA follows: TGCGCCAGCAGCCAAGTCGGGGGTTACAATGAGCAGTTCTTC.

The V and J genes are TRBV7-7 and TRBJ2-3; D may be TRBD1 (6 bases). CDR1 SSHAT and CDR2 FNYEAQ come from the germline V gene (reference sequence). There are 13 residues in the CDR3. V lost 4 bases and J lost 2, with 7 bases in between. Here the CDR3 DNA reads TGTGCCAGCAGCTGGGACAACACAGATACGCAGTATTTT. It encodes CASSWDNTDTQYF.

The genes are TRBV5-1 and TRBJ2-2, with 9 bases that match TRBD2. J gave up 3 bases and V 4 bases, and 7 bases lay outside the gene matches. The CDR3 has 16 amino acids. CDR1 and CDR2 from the germline V gene are SGHRS and YFSETQ. CDR3 region: CASSTLAGVDTGELFF. CDR3 sequence (DNA): TGCGCCAGCAGCACCTTAGCGGGGGTAGACACCGGGGAGCTGTTTTTT.

The rearrangement joins TRBV7-9 to TRBJ2-2; 8 nucleotides match TRBD1. Germline CDR1 SEHNR, CDR2 FQNEAQ (reference sequence). V trimming: 3 bases; J trimming: 2 bases; junction bases outside the gene matches: 5. The CDR3 extends over 16 amino acids. The CDR3 coding sequence is TGTGCCAGCAGCTTTGGGCCAGGGGGCAACACCGGGGAGCTGTTTTTT. Encoded protein: CASSFGPGGNTGELFF.

This chain uses TRBV12-3 or TRBV12-4 with TRBJ1-1; TRBD1 matches at 7 bases. Trimming cost V 6 bases and J 2 bases; bases outside gene matches: 3. The CDR3 is 13 amino acids. The CDR3 nucleotides are TGTGCCAGCAGGGGGACAGAAAACACTGAAGCTTTCTTT. This gives the protein CASRGTENTEAFF.

The chain uses TRBV6-5 and TRBJ2-1; D gene ambiguous. Trimming left V 2 bases short and J 1 base short, with 6 bases between. CDR1 MNHEY and CDR2 SVGAGI come from the germline V gene. CDR3 length: 14 residues. CDR3 region: CASSYPGSYNEQFF. DNA of the CDR3: TGTGCCAGCAGTTACCCGGGTTCCTACAATGAGCAGTTCTTC.

The chain recombines TRBV7-9 with TRBJ2-3, with TRBD2 as a possible D gene (7 bases). Germline V gene data show CDR1 as SEHNR and CDR2 as FQNEAQ (reference sequence). V was pared by 0 bases and J by 3 bases, with 16 bases between. The CDR3 runs to 17 residues. CDR3 nucleotide sequence: TGTGCCAGCAGCTTAGCGGTGGGGGGGCCCTTAACAGATACGCAGTATTTT. Its protein is CASSLAVGGPLTDTQYF.

CDR3 nucleotides: TGTGCCAGCAGCCCGGGACAGGGGGCCTACGAGCAGTACTTC. Amino acids: CASSPGQGAYEQYF. The chain recombines TRBV11-3 with TRBJ2-7; TRBD1 aligns across 11 bases. CDR3 length: 14 amino acids. Looked up from germline, CDR1 is SGHNT and CDR2 is YENEEA. J lost 2 bases, V lost 5 bases, and 2 bases had no gene match.

A remark on this clone: Other DNA sequences in the same sample also yield this CDR3. This sequence joins TRBV7-2 and TRBJ2-5, with a weak D call TRBD1 (6 bases). Between the trimmed V and J ends, which lost 3 bases and 5 bases, there was a span of 10 bases. Per germline, CDR1 SGHTA and CDR2 FQGNSA. The length of the CDR3 is 13 residues. CDR3 nucleotides: TGTGCCAGCAGCTTTGGGGGCAGGGAGACCCAGTACTTC. It is translated as CASSFGGRETQYF.

This chain joins TRBV6-1 and TRBJ1-5; D is ambiguous. The germline gives CDR1 MNHNS, CDR2 SASEGT. V lost 2 bases to trimming and J lost 4 bases, with 9 bases between them. There are 14 residues in the CDR3. The CDR3 DNA reads as TGTGCCAGCAGTGAACAACCCGGGAATCAGCCCCAGCATTTT. Translating gives CASSEQPGNQPQHF.

This chain uses TRBV29-1 with TRBJ1-2; 9 positions agree with TRBD1. The CDR3 has 13 amino acids. Germline loops: CDR1 SQVTM, CDR2 ANQGSEA. J gave up 4 bases and V 7 bases, and 7 bases lay outside the gene matches. This CDR3 reads CSGGLGQGYGYTF. In nucleotides, the CDR3 is TGCAGCGGCGGACTGGGACAGGGCTATGGCTACACCTTC.

This clone came up a few times. The chain links TRBV2 to TRBJ2-1; 8 nucleotides align to TRBD2. The CDR3 consists of 15 residues. V trimming: 2 bases; J trimming: 7 bases; junction bases outside the gene matches: 7. The germline V gene has CDR1 SNHLY and CDR2 FYNNEI. CDR3 sequence: CASSEWREVTNEQFF. Here the CDR3 DNA reads TGTGCCAGCAGTGAATGGCGGGAGGTTACTAATGAGCAGTTCTTC.

This chain connects TRBV11-1 to TRBJ2-2, with D unclear. The ends were cut back, 6 bases at V and 1 base at J, with 9 bases in the middle. CDR3 length: 14 amino acids. Germline assignment: CDR1 SGHAT and CDR2 FQDESV (reference sequence). CDR3 bases: TGTGCCAGCAGACCAAACGGGAACACCGGGGAGCTGTTTTTT. This sequence encodes CASRPNGNTGELFF. Combining the CDR3 with reference TRBV11-1 and TRBJ2-2 gives the whole variable domain EAEVAQSPRYKITEKSQAVAFWCDPISGHATLYWYRQILGQGPELLVQFQDESVVDDSQLPKDRFSAERLKGVDSTLKIQPAELGDSAMYLCASRPNGNTGELFFGEGSRLTVL.